This is a list of T cell receptor beta chains from one sample in a study of OX40 agonist ivuxolimab in advanced cancers. The data were produced by immunoSEQ multiplex PCR, yet TCRdb's version contains in-frame clones alone and is incomplete. In the table there are tens of thousands of clones, 85% of which are singletons. Sequencing was performed on CD4+ or CD8+ T cells sorted from blood, taken in a trial of the OX40 agonist ivuxolimab. The receptors shown here come from an adult with an advanced solid tumor such as melanoma, head and neck, liver or kidney cancer. Both conserved end residues are part of each CDR3.

TRBJ2-5 | TRBV10-1 | CASSVGTAPETQYF
TRBJ1-3 | TRBV18 | CASSPPTGTGGLSGNTIYF
TRBJ2-3 | TRBV28 | CASSPYQGTDTQYF
TRBJ2-1 | TRBV19 | CASGQGLNEQFF
TRBJ1-4 | TRBV9 | CASSVSPGEKLFF
TRBJ1-3 | TRBV6-6 | CASSYAGIGNTIYF
TRBJ2-7 | TRBV29-1 | CSVVTLPAYEQYF
TRBJ2-5 | TRBV19 | CASSIVGIQETQYF
TRBJ1-5 | TRBV7-9 | CASSSTGDNQPQHF
TRBJ2-2 | TRBV18 | CASSPRGTTGELFF
TRBJ2-3 | TRBV6-6 | CASSYGQVDTQYF
TRBJ2-5 | TRBV5-1 | CASSSSGTGTQETQYF
TRBJ1-6 | TRBV18 | CASSPYGQDNSPLHF
TRBJ2-3 | TRBV7-9 | CASSLGTGTADTQYF
TRBJ1-4 | TRBV9 | CASSVDPLARKLFF
TRBJ2-5 | TRBV18 | CASSPGPTGGKETQYF
TRBJ1-6 | TRBV19 | CASAQDGGYNSPLHF
TRBJ2-1 | TRBV11-3 | CASSLESEAAYNEQFF
TRBJ1-1 | TRBV2 | CASRDSSVGNTEAFF
TRBJ2-7 | TRBV28 | CASSAGYHEQYF
TRBJ2-1 | TRBV18 | CASSPPNVQSSYNEQFF
NA | TRBV15 | CATSRPRTGEQYF
TRBJ2-7 | TRBV11-2 | CASSLRAGSSYEQYF
TRBJ2-1 | TRBV6-1 | CASRGTGASDEQFF
TRBJ2-1 | TRBV5-1 | CASSPGWRNNEQFF
NA | TRBV5-5 | CASSLGSGGYEQYF
TRBJ1-4 | TRBV7-9 | CASRQVGVTNEKLFF
TRBJ1-1 | TRBV19 | CASIPGGRGNTEAFF
TRBJ1-2 | TRBV5-8 | CASSPYRDPNYGYTF
TRBJ2-3 | TRBV27 | CASSRGWITDTQYF
TRBJ2-6 | TRBV6-1 | CASKGRAGANVLTF
TRBJ2-3 | TRBV5-1 | CASSPQGGYSTDTQYF
TRBJ2-7 | TRBV10-1 | CASSVDRGTEQYF
TRBJ2-7 | TRBV6-5 | CASSATGVAKGEQYF
TRBJ1-2 | TRBV9 | CASSPSKGGYTF
TRBJ2-2 | TRBV6-1 | CASSGSFLYSTGELFF
TRBJ1-1 | TRBV6-5 | CASSYGGRRDAFF
TRBJ1-3 | TRBV9 | CASSVEELQGLGNTIYF
TRBJ2-3 | TRBV5-6 | CASSLRQRTSTDTQYF
TRBJ1-1 | TRBV30 | CAWSDRATEAFF
TRBJ2-7 | TRBV19 | CASSTRASQGSYEQYF
TRBJ1-3 | TRBV2 | CASRGTVTGNTIYF
TRBJ2-2 | TRBV28 | CASSPGLRVNTGELFF
TRBJ2-1 | TRBV4-1 | CASSQDSGNNLIYNEQFF
TRBJ1-1 | TRBV6-5 | CASSYSRNTEAFF
TRBJ1-2 | TRBV25-1 | CASSDRLGNYGYTF
TRBJ2-1 | TRBV4-1 | CASSQGEVVYNEQFF
TRBJ2-7 | TRBV7-8 | CASSSGIGQGGYEQYF
TRBJ2-1 | TRBV19 | CASSRGYAGNEQFF
TRBJ1-6 | TRBV29-1 | CSVGDRNNSPLHF
TRBJ2-7 | TRBV6-6 | CASSPRVSYEQYF
TRBJ1-2 | TRBV28 | CASSPLQGRGYGYTF